A single sample gave rise to the 19 T cell receptor beta chains below, sequenced in a study of regulatory T cells in long-lasting Graves disease. Arm-PCR of CDR3 regions and iRepertoire HTBI primers were the basis on which TCR beta libraries were built. MiXCR, applied by TCRdb to the multiplex PCR reads, yields one record per CDR3 protein. The sample records 250,000 to 300,000 distinct CDR3 sequences, 15% to 20% being singletons. Time point defined: newly diagnosed GD, antithyroid drugs for less than 3 months. TCR sequences were obtained from RNA taken from PBMCs. These same records also appear under a second study, on T cells in Graves' hyperthyroidism and ophthalmopathy.

The sample here was peripheral blood mononuclear cells (PBMCs), taken at new diagnosis, from a patient treated with antithyroid drugs. The receptors stem from a woman in her 30s with Graves disease.

This clonotype was seen many times. J is TRBJ2-1 and V is TRBV11-3; TRBD2 agrees at 12 bases. The CDR3 sequence is 15 residues long. Germline V gene lookup returns CDR1 SGHNT and CDR2 YENEEA. With 4 bases clipped from V and 7 bases from J, the junction kept 5 bases outside the gene matches. The CDR3 is CASSSTSGGRNEQFF. CDR3 coding DNA: TGTGCCAGCAGCTCCACTAGCGGGGGGAGAAATGAGCAGTTCTTC.

This clonotype occurred many times. This chain joins TRBV27 and TRBJ2-1, with 8 bases that match TRBD2. The J segment lost 4 bases and the V segment lost 7 bases, leaving 6 bases of the junction unmatched. The germline V gene has CDR1 MNHEY and CDR2 SMNVEV (reference sequence). This CDR3 contains 14 residues. The CDR3 loop reads CASNGGGSYNEQFF. DNA for the CDR3: TGTGCCAGCAACGGCGGGGGGTCTTACAATGAGCAGTTCTTC.

This clonotype was observed once. V usage is TRBV25-1 and J usage is TRBJ2-5; 10 bases fit TRBD2. The CDR3 is 14 residues long. The trim removed 2 bases at V and 6 bases at J, leaving 3 bases unmatched. From germline, CDR1 is MGHDK and CDR2 SYGVNS. The CDR3 nucleotides are TGTGCCAGCAGTGAAAGCGGGGGGGCAAAGACCCAGTACTTC. Its translation: CASSESGGAKTQYF. Looking up the rest from reference TRBV25-1 and TRBJ2-5 gives the full variable domain: EADIYQTPRYLVIGTGKKITLECSQTMGHDKMYWYQQDPGMELHLIHYSYGVNSTEKGDLSSESTVSRIRTEHFPLTLESARPSHTSQYLCASSESGGAKTQYFGPGTRLLVL.

This clonotype was seen repeatedly, ten times or more. This chain joins TRBV5-1 and TRBJ1-6, with 10 bases fitting TRBD1. After removal of 3 bases from V and 7 bases from J, the junction contained 7 bases not matched to a gene. Germline V lookup: CDR1 SGHRS, CDR2 YFSETQ. The CDR3 has 16 residues. Written as DNA, the CDR3 is TGCGCCAGCAGCTCCTCACCGACAGGGGGCAATTCACCCCTCCACTTT. Translation gives CASSSSPTGGNSPLHF.

This clonotype was recorded many times. In DNA form, the CDR3 reads TGTGCCAGCAGCCAAGAGGACAGGGGGTGGGTCACTGAAGCTTTCTTT. It specifies CASSQEDRGWVTEAFF. The V call is TRBV4-2, the J call TRBJ1-1, with 10 bases lining up with TRBD1. The CDR3 has 16 amino acids. Germline V lookup: CDR1 LGHNA, CDR2 YNFKEQ. With V trimmed by 0 bases and J by 4 bases, 5 bases remained unmatched.

This clonotype was found many times. V is TRBV7-9 and J is TRBJ1-2, with D perhaps matching TRBD1 (6 bases). The CDR3 spans 14 residues. Germline V lookup: CDR1 SEHNR, CDR2 FQNEAQ (reference sequence). Trimming left V 3 bases short and J 4 bases short, with 12 bases between. The CDR3 DNA reads TGTGCCAGCAGCTTCGGGGGGGCTACCTATGGCTACACCTTC. It specifies CASSFGGATYGYTF.

This clonotype was picked up many times. This chain uses TRBV2 with TRBJ2-7; D possibly corresponds to TRBD2 (5 bases). The CDR3 has 15 residues. Looked up from germline, CDR1 is SNHLY and CDR2 is FYNNEI. Trimming took off 4 bases at V and 3 bases at J, with 16 bases between the two ends. CDR3 in DNA: TGTGCCAGCAGTGTCAGGACGGGGTTTGTCTACGAGCAGTACTTC. Its translation is CASSVRTGFVYEQYF.

There are many counts of this clonotype. The chain is built from TRBV15 and TRBJ2-1; perhaps TRBD2 as D (5 bases). Trimming pared 2 bases from V and 10 bases from J, leaving 18 bases between. The germline V gene encodes CDR1 LNHNV and CDR2 YYDKDF (reference sequence). The CDR3 has 15 amino acids. CDR3 loop: CATSRTRDGGPEQFF. The DNA for the CDR3 is TGTGCCACCAGCAGAACCCGGGATGGCGGGCCGGAGCAGTTCTTC.

Concerning this clonotype: A far larger clone is a single base away, which makes a read error likely. This chain links TRBV7-9 with TRBJ2-2; tentatively, D is TRBD1 or TRBD2 (5 bases each). The CDR3 is 17 amino acids. Germline values: CDR1 SEHNR, CDR2 FQNEAQ (reference sequence). The CDR3 here is CACSLGARTLGPGELFF. The DNA for the CDR3 is TGTGCCTGCAGCTTAGGGGCTAGGACTCTCGGCCCCGGGGAGCTGTTTTTT.

This clonotype was observed a handful of times. CDR3 bases: TGTGCCAGCAGCTTAATTAGCGGGGGGGCCACCGGGGAGCTGTTTTTT. It translates to CASSLISGGATGELFF. The rearrangement uses TRBV7-3 and TRBJ2-2; 11 positions agree with TRBD2. With V trimmed by 1 base and J by 4 bases, 2 bases remained unmatched. This CDR3 comprises 16 residues. Germline V gene lookup returns CDR1 SGHTA and CDR2 FQGTGA.

At least ten counts were recorded for this clonotype. The J gene is TRBJ1-3, the V gene TRBV20-1; D is uncertain. Germline CDR1 DFQATT, CDR2 SNEGSKA (reference sequence). V gave up 6 bases and J gave up 0 bases, with 9 bases separating them. This CDR3 has 13 residues. For the CDR3, the DNA is TGCAGTGCCCCCGGCGACTCTGGAAACACCATATATTTT. Residues: CSAPGDSGNTIYF.

This clonotype has just a few counts. This may stem from a read error, because a much larger clone lies one nucleotide away. In DNA, the CDR3 is TGTGCCAGCAGCCGATACATTGAGGGTGGAAAACTGTTTTTT. As protein: CASSRYIEGGKLFF. The chain has TRBV12-3 or TRBV12-4 and TRBJ1-4; D uncertain. With 6 bases removed from V and 10 bases from J, the gap between germline ends came to 18 bases. The CDR3 spans 14 residues.

This clonotype was recorded only once. The rearrangement joins TRBV6-4 to TRBJ1-2; no definite D call. The V end was cut by 5 bases, the J end by 5 bases, with 12 bases between. The CDR3 consists of 13 residues. Germline V lookup: CDR1 MRHNA, CDR2 SNTAGT. Written as DNA, the CDR3 is TGTGCCAGCAGTCCTGGGCCAGGATATGGCTACACCTTC. Protein product: CASSPGPGYGYTF.

The genes are TRBV6-5 and TRBJ2-3; 8 positions match TRBD1. Trimming took 6 bases from V and 5 from J; bases not matched to a gene: 10. CDR3 length: 15 amino acids. In germline, CDR1 is MNHEY, CDR2 SVGAGI. DNA of the CDR3: TGTGCCAGCAGCCCCTTGACAGGGGTCGAAGATACGCAGTATTTT. Translated, it gives CASSPLTGVEDTQYF.

This clonotype has at least ten counts. It differs at one base from a far larger clone, so likely a read error. The rearrangement uses TRBV13 and TRBJ2-3; D unresolved. Germline lookup yields CDR1 PRHDT and CDR2 FYEKMQ (reference sequence). The CDR3 is made up of 11 amino acids. The V end lost 5 bases, the J end lost 4 bases, and 4 bases lay between the germline ends. The CDR3 nucleotides are TGTGCCAGCAGCATAGCAGATACGCAGTATTTT. It codes for CASSIADTQYF.

This clonotype has more than one count but fewer than ten. The rearrangement uses TRBV5-1 and TRBJ1-6; D is ambiguous. Germline CDR1 SGHRS, CDR2 YFSETQ. V was pared by 4 bases and J by 13 bases, with 18 bases between. The CDR3 loop spans 14 amino acids. The CDR3 bases are TGCGCCAGCAGCCGAACGCCAAGTGGGAGGCCCCTCCACTTT. It translates to CASSRTPSGRPLHF.

The chain has TRBV12-3 or TRBV12-4 and TRBJ2-3; D unresolved. The CDR3 sequence is 14 residues long. The V gene lost 3 bases and the J gene lost 6 bases, with 13 bases spanning the gap. The CDR3 loop reads CASSFARTVDTQYF. CDR3 DNA: TGTGCCAGCAGTTTCGCTCGTACGGTCGATACGCAGTATTTT.

The table lists this clonotype with many counts. J is TRBJ1-2 and V is TRBV3-1, with D unresolved. This CDR3 spans 13 amino acids. Trimming took 1 base from V and 3 from J, leaving 6 bases between them. The V gene's germline CDR1 is LGHDT and CDR2 YNNKEL (reference sequence). CDR3 sequence: CASSQGAYYGYTF. The CDR3 bases are TGTGCCAGCAGCCAAGGAGCCTACTATGGCTACACCTTC.

This clonotype has a count of ten or more. This sequence joins TRBV20-1 and TRBJ1-6, with unresolved D. V shed 0 bases and J shed 7 bases, with 10 bases lying between them. The CDR3 sequence is 14 residues long. The germline CDR1 and CDR2 sequences are DFQATT and SNEGSKA (reference sequence). CDR3 residues: CSAREPGRNSPLHF. The CDR3 DNA is TGCAGTGCTAGAGAGCCTGGCAGAAATTCACCCCTCCACTTT.